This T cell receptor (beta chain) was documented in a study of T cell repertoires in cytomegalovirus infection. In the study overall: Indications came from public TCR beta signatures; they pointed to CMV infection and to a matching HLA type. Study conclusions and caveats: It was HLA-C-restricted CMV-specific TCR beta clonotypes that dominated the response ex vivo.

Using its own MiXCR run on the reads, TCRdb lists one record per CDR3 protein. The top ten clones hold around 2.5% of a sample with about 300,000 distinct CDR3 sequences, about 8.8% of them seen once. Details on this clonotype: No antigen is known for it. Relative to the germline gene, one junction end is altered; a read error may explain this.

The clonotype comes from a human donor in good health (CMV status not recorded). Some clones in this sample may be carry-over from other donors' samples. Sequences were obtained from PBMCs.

The chain's CDR3 is CASSESGRPNAPRHF. In DNA form, the CDR3 reads TGTGCCAGCAGTGAATCAGGCAGACCTAACGCACCCCGCCACTTT. The chain combines TRBV25-1 with TRBJ1-6; no reliable D call. This CDR3 comprises 15 residues. The V gene's germline CDR1 is MGHDK and CDR2 SYGVNS.